This T cell receptor (beta chain) was profiled in a study of cytomegalovirus exposure and HLA in healthy donors. Broader study findings: Subsequent analysis revealed that first-cohort TCR clusters tended to co-occur in the 130 or so validation repertoires. For cytomegalovirus status, the classifier reportedly gave diagnoses with high specificity and sensitivity. Testing in vitro showed three CMV-associated chains specific for CMV antigens.

Only in-frame clones appear in the TCRdb table, and some are missing; sequencing was by immunoSEQ multiplex PCR. The sample lists some 83,000 clones, 94% occurring once. Germline CDR1 reads LGHNA; CDR2 reads YSLEER. The V segment lost 0 bases and the J segment 5 bases; nucleotides outside the gene matches: 9. The length of the CDR3 is 17 residues. A word on this clone: Its antigen is not identified.

The TCR originated in a woman between 18 and 29 years old in good health and CMV-seronegative. Sequenced sample: PBMCs. V usage is TRBV4-3 and J usage is TRBJ1-2; TRBD1 aligns across 10 bases. CDR3 amino acids: CASSQDRQGAKSYGYTF. CDR3 in DNA: TGCGCCAGCAGCCAAGATCGACAGGGGGCTAAATCGTATGGCTACACCTTC.